The T cell receptor (beta chain) described here comes from a study of a mutant IDH1 vaccine in newly diagnosed glioma. For the study at large: Those enrolled had earlier been treated with radiotherapy, temozolomide, or both, mostly both. Visit V12 was at week 35; visit V13 was at week 47. Study results and caveats: Pseudoprogression showed no apparent link to changes in top peripheral T cell clonotypes.

A remark on this clone: Its matching antigen is unknown.

Sequencing was performed with immunoSEQ multiplex PCR; in TCRdb, only in-frame clones are kept and a portion is missing. The sample records about 32,000 clones, more than 65% being singletons. This CDR3 comprises 11 residues. Germline assignment: CDR1 SNHLY and CDR2 FYNNEI. Between the trimmed V and J ends, which lost 6 bases and 2 bases, there was a span of 5 bases. Documented time point: week 35, safety follow-up. Doses of 300 ug of mutant IDH1 20-mer peptide were given with topical imiquimod. At weeks 1, 3, 5, 7, 11, 15, 19 and 23, patients received a vaccination, eight in all. The TCR sequence derives from a young man with glioma. The chain links TRBV2 to TRBJ2-7; D is uncertain. The sample here was PBMCs, taken from a glioma patient whose treatment included an IDH1 peptide vaccine. The CDR3 here is CASRIAYEQYF. As DNA, the CDR3 is TGTGCCAGCAGGATCGCCTACGAGCAGTACTTC.